The source of this TCR beta chain is a study of T cells in localized non-small cell lung cancer. Findings of the study overall: Longer overall survival was seen with higher T cell density measured in blood. Sequence data derive from only one tumor region, so heterogeneity remains possible. Appearing in adjacent lung were a median about 50 of the top 100 tumor clones. Uninvolved neighboring lung showed the greatest T cell clonality, exceeding tumor.

V dropped 0 bases and J dropped 0 bases, with 6 bases sitting between them. Germline assignment: CDR1 SGHDT and CDR2 YYEEEE. This CDR3 spans 14 amino acids. TCRdb keeps only in-frame clones here, not all; method: immunoSEQ multiplex PCR. The table lists about 59,000 clones, roughly 92% of them singletons. For this clone: What it recognizes is unknown.

The rearrangement links TRBV5-6 to TRBJ2-5; D ambiguous. The material sequenced was peripheral blood, taken before any cancer treatment. The sequence derives from a man between 40 and 70 years old with stage I lung adenocarcinoma. In nucleotides, the CDR3 is TGTGCCAGCAGCTTGGGGATGGACCAAGAGACCCAGTACTTC. Its protein product is CASSLGMDQETQYF.